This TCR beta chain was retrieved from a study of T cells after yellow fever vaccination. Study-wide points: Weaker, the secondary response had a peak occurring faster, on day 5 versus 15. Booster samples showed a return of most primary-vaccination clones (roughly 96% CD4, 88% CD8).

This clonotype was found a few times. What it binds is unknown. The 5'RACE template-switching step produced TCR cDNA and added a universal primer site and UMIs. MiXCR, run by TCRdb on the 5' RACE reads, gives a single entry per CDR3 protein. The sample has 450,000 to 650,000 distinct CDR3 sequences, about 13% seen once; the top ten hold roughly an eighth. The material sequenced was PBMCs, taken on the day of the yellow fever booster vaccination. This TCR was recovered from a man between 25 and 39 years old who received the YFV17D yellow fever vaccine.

CDR3 region: CASSTQKDSPLHF. CDR3 coding DNA: TGTGCCAGCTCAACCCAAAAGGATTCACCCCTCCACTTT. J is TRBJ1-6 and V is TRBV18; D gene ambiguous. The V gene lost 5 bases and the J gene lost 8 bases, with 10 bases spanning the gap. CDR1 and CDR2 from the germline V gene are KGHSH and LQKENI. There are 13 residues in the CDR3.